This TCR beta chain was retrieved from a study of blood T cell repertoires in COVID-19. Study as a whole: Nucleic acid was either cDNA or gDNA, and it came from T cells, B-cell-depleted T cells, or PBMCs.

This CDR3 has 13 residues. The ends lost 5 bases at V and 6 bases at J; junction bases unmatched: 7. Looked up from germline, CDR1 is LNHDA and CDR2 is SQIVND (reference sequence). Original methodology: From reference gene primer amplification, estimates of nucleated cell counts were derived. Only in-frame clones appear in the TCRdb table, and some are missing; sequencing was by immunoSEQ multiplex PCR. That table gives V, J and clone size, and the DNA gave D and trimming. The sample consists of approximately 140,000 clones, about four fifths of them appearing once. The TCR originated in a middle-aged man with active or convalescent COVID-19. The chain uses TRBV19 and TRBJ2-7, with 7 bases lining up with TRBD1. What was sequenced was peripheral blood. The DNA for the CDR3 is TGTGCCAGTAGTTATACAGGGGAACGCGAGCAGTACTTC. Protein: CASSYTGEREQYF.